This is a list of T cell receptor beta chains from one sample in a study of blood T cell repertoires in COVID-19. Clones were read by immunoSEQ multiplex PCR, and TCRdb kept only the in-frame ones, dropping some. The profile covers some 200,000 clones, with under 90% appearing a single time and around 13% taken by the ten largest. The sequencing input was peripheral blood. Every receptor here comes from a woman in her sixties or seventies with COVID-19, enrolled during active disease. Both conserved end residues are part of each CDR3.

v_gene	j_gene	CDR3aa
TRBV2	TRBJ1-5	CASSHRVQPQHF
TRBV19	TRBJ1-5	CASSIAPGKGSNQPQHF
TRBV6-2/TRBV6-3	TRBJ1-2	CASSYPVGGYTF
TRBV15	TRBJ2-1	CATSRDWVGSSPGNEQFF
TRBV4-1	TRBJ1-1	CASSPWTGATEAFF
TRBV11-3	TRBJ2-3	CASSLDRGDTQYF
TRBV6-5	TRBJ1-6	CASSSYRERPLHF
TRBV19	TRBJ2-1	CASSFRGDNEQFF
TRBV9	TRBJ2-1	CASSVGLAGVNEQFF
TRBV28	TRBJ1-5	CASSDSLGADQPQHF
TRBV3-1/TRBV3-2	TRBJ1-5	CASSMTGGSQPQHF
TRBV3-1/TRBV3-2	TRBJ1-2	CASSQELTARGSYGYTF
TRBV29-1	TRBJ1-6	CSARQGGNNSPLHF
TRBV28	TRBJ1-5	CASKRQPNQPQHF
TRBV30	TRBJ2-1	CAWSLPNEQFF
TRBV27	TRBJ2-1	CASSLSGSSVDNEQFF
TRBV4-2	TRBJ2-3	CASTPDYTSTDTQYF
TRBV4-2	TRBJ2-5	CASSREPPGLAGGGGETQYF
TRBV2	TRBJ2-3	CASSEGRGATDTQYF
TRBV6-5	TRBJ2-2	CAIGRATGELFF
TRBV5-5	TRBJ2-2	CASSLTTGANTGELFF
TRBV30	TRBJ1-2	CAWNSRRYYGYTF
TRBV19	TRBJ2-7	CASRSGDSVYEQYF
TRBV12-3/TRBV12-4	TRBJ1-1	CASSFGMNTEAFF
TRBV5-4	TRBJ2-7	CASSPGDRGYEQYF
TRBV5-6	TRBJ1-2	CASSGAGNYGYTF